A selection of T cell receptor beta chains follows, all from one sample in a study of blood T cell repertoires in COVID-19. TCRdb keeps only in-frame clones here, not all; method: immunoSEQ multiplex PCR. The sample holds approximately 300,000 clones, about four fifths seen once. The sample consisted of peripheral blood. Source of these receptors: a woman between 45 and 60 years old with acute or convalescent COVID-19. Both conserved end residues are part of each CDR3. D genes are given only for firm matches. Clone sizes are given selectively: once, few, many, or a class where the clone is expanded.

V: TRBV12-3/TRBV12-4; J: TRBJ2-2; D: TRBD2; size: once; CDR3: CASWEGGELFF; DNA: TGTGCCAGCTGGGAGGGTGGGGAGCTGTTTTTT
V: TRBV27; J: TRBJ1-1; D: -; size: once; CDR3: CASSLSGRGGTEAFF; DNA: TGTGCCAGCAGTTTATCGGGCAGGGGTGGGACTGAAGCTTTCTTT
V: TRBV4-1; J: TRBJ2-3; D: TRBD2; size: -; CDR3: CASSATGGGNTDTQYF; DNA: TGCGCCAGCAGCGCTACCGGCGGGGGGAACACAGATACGCAGTATTTT
V: TRBV9; J: TRBJ1-5; D: TRBD1; size: -; CDR3: CASSVGTGRQPQHF; DNA: TGTGCCAGCAGCGTAGGGACAGGGCGTCAGCCCCAGCATTTT
V: TRBV16; J: TRBJ2-2; D: TRBD1; size: -; CDR3: CASSQSGTGQTGELFF; DNA: TGTGCCAGCAGCCAATCGGGGACAGGTCAAACCGGGGAGCTGTTTTTT
V: TRBV30; J: TRBJ2-3; D: -; size: -; CDR3: CAWTDGGTDTDTQYF; DNA: TGTGCCTGGACCGACGGCGGGACGGACACAGATACGCAGTATTTT
V: TRBV30; J: TRBJ2-1; D: TRBD2; size: once; CDR3: CAWSGGRGAYNEQFF; DNA: TGTGCCTGGAGTGGCGGGAGAGGGGCCTACAATGAGCAGTTCTTC
V: TRBV6-7; J: TRBJ1-4; D: -; size: -; CDR3: CASSKEASAINEKLFF; DNA: TGTGCCAGCAGCAAAGAGGCCAGCGCGATTAATGAAAAACTGTTTTTT
V: TRBV23-1; J: TRBJ1-5; D: TRBD1; size: -; CDR3: CASSQSTGQGIFALNQPQHF; DNA: TGCGCCAGCAGTCAGAGTACGGGACAGGGTATTTTCGCTCTCAATCAGCCCCAGCATTTT
V: TRBV6-6; J: TRBJ1-1; D: TRBD1; size: -; CDR3: CASSSRRGPGGTEAFF; DNA: TGTGCCAGCAGTAGTCGCAGGGGCCCAGGGGGCACTGAAGCTTTCTTT
V: TRBV4-1; J: TRBJ2-2; D: TRBD2; size: few; CDR3: CASSQDRGGRKLFF; DNA: TGCGCCAGCAGCCAAGATAGGGGCGGGAGGAAGCTGTTTTTT
V: TRBV29-1; J: TRBJ2-7; D: TRBD1; size: -; CDR3: CSGKGTGAPSEQYF; DNA: TGCAGCGGAAAGGGGACAGGGGCTCCCTCCGAGCAGTACTTC
V: TRBV7-2; J: TRBJ1-6; D: -; size: -; CDR3: CASSSSLGGLPLHF; DNA: TGTGCCAGCAGCTCCAGCTTAGGAGGGTTGCCCCTCCACTTT
V: TRBV19; J: TRBJ1-1; D: -; size: once; CDR3: CASSRAGTGTAGPEAFF; DNA: TGTGCCAGTAGCCGGGCGGGGACCGGAACTGCGGGGCCTGAAGCTTTCTTT
V: TRBV3-1/TRBV3-2; J: TRBJ1-1; D: -; size: few; CDR3: CASTLTVQTEAFF; DNA: TGTGCCAGCACCCTGACAGTCCAGACTGAAGCTTTCTTT
V: TRBV10-3; J: TRBJ2-5; D: TRBD2; size: -; CDR3: CAISESPTSGSPETQYF; DNA: TGTGCCATCAGTGAGTCCCCGACTAGCGGGAGCCCAGAGACCCAGTACTTC
V: TRBV27; J: TRBJ2-7; D: -; size: -; CDR3: CASSLYPLAGTDEQYF; DNA: TGTGCCAGCAGTTTATACCCCCTCGCGGGGACCGACGAGCAGTACTTC
V: TRBV5-6; J: TRBJ2-1; D: TRBD2; size: -; CDR3: CASSPLAGSSYNEQFF; DNA: TGTGCCAGCAGCCCCTTAGCGGGGAGCTCCTACAATGAGCAGTTCTTC
V: TRBV7-2; J: TRBJ2-1; D: TRBD1; size: -; CDR3: CASSYDRASYNEQFF; DNA: TGTGCCAGCAGTTACGACAGGGCCTCCTACAATGAGCAGTTCTTC
V: TRBV5-5; J: TRBJ2-2; D: -; size: -; CDR3: CASRSGQTYTGELFF; DNA: TGTGCCAGCAGATCCGGACAGACTTACACCGGGGAGCTGTTTTTT
V: TRBV4-1; J: TRBJ1-3; D: TRBD1; size: -; CDR3: CASSQEYTGGGNTIYF; DNA: TGCGCCAGCAGCCAAGAGTATACAGGGGGAGGAAACACCATATATTTT
V: TRBV2; J: TRBJ1-1; D: TRBD1; size: -; CDR3: CASSRQGAMNTEAFF; DNA: TGTGCCAGCAGCCGACAGGGGGCCATGAACACTGAAGCTTTCTTT
V: TRBV21-1; J: TRBJ2-1; D: -; size: -; CDR3: CASSPGLAGGPYNEQFF; DNA: TGTGCCAGCAGTCCGGGACTAGCGGGAGGCCCCTACAATGAGCAGTTCTTC
V: TRBV12-3/TRBV12-4; J: TRBJ1-1; D: -; size: -; CDR3: CASMANTEAFF; DNA: TGTGCCAGCATGGCCAACACTGAAGCTTTCTTT
V: TRBV14; J: TRBJ2-2; D: -; size: -; CDR3: CASSQVLVPTGELFF; DNA: TGTGCCAGCAGCCAAGTACTAGTTCCAACCGGGGAGCTGTTTTTT
V: TRBV21-1; J: TRBJ2-2; D: -; size: -; CDR3: CASSKAGLIANTGELFF; DNA: TGTGCCAGCAGCAAAGCTGGCCTCATCGCGAACACCGGGGAGCTGTTTTTT
V: TRBV7-3; J: TRBJ2-5; D: TRBD1; size: -; CDR3: CASSPRGTGLYQETQYF; DNA: TGTGCCAGCAGCCCCCGGGGGACAGGGCTGTACCAAGAGACCCAGTACTTC
V: TRBV6-2/TRBV6-3; J: TRBJ2-7; D: -; size: -; CDR3: CASSYSTRDHEQYF; DNA: TGTGCCAGCAGTTACTCCACCCGGGATCACGAGCAGTACTTC
V: TRBV5-1; J: TRBJ1-1; D: -; size: -; CDR3: CASSLSQTNTEAFF; DNA: TGCGCCAGCAGCTTGTCACAGACCAACACTGAAGCTTTCTTT
V: TRBV5-4; J: TRBJ1-2; D: TRBD1; size: -; CDR3: CASSLPGQEFYGYTF; DNA: TGTGCCAGCAGTTTGCCGGGACAGGAATTCTATGGCTACACCTTC
V: TRBV5-8; J: TRBJ2-1; D: -; size: -; CDR3: CASRLDLSSYNEQFF; DNA: TGTGCCAGCAGGCTCGATCTTAGCTCCTACAATGAGCAGTTCTTC
V: TRBV27; J: TRBJ2-1; D: TRBD2; size: -; CDR3: CASSLLGTSGYYNEQFF; DNA: TGTGCCAGCAGTTTATTAGGGACTAGCGGTTACTACAATGAGCAGTTCTTC
V: TRBV2; J: TRBJ2-5; D: TRBD2; size: -; CDR3: CASSEDPQRGDHKTQYF; DNA: TGTGCCAGCAGTGAAGACCCCCAGCGGGGGGACCATAAGACCCAGTACTTC
V: TRBV20-1; J: TRBJ1-2; D: -; size: -; CDR3: CSARDTYGYTF; DNA: TGCAGTGCTAGGGACACCTATGGCTACACCTTC
V: TRBV20-1; J: TRBJ2-1; D: TRBD1; size: -; CDR3: CSAQQGQGQFF; DNA: TGCAGTGCTCAACAGGGGCAGGGGCAGTTCTTC
V: TRBV4-1; J: TRBJ2-2; D: TRBD2; size: -; CDR3: CASSHARAGGSTGELFF; DNA: TGCGCCAGCAGCCACGCCAGGGCGGGAGGGTCCACCGGGGAGCTGTTTTTT
V: TRBV3-1/TRBV3-2; J: TRBJ1-5; D: -; size: -; CDR3: CASSQTTDSGRNQPQHF; DNA: TGTGCCAGCAGCCAAACCACCGACAGCGGGCGGAATCAGCCCCAGCATTTT
V: TRBV12-5; J: TRBJ1-1; D: -; size: -; CDR3: CASGAGEDKAFF; DNA: TGTGCTAGTGGAGCAGGGGAAGATAAAGCTTTCTTT
V: TRBV9; J: TRBJ2-6; D: TRBD2; size: -; CDR3: CASSVGASGRARPSGANVLTF; DNA: TGTGCCAGCAGCGTAGGAGCTAGCGGGAGAGCGAGGCCCTCTGGGGCCAACGTCCTGACTTTC
V: TRBV7-8; J: TRBJ2-5; D: -; size: -; CDR3: CASSLAGQGRGNGRETQYF; DNA: TGTGCCAGCAGCTTAGCCGGGCAGGGAAGAGGTAACGGGCGAGAGACCCAGTACTTC
V: TRBV29-1; J: TRBJ1-5; D: -; size: -; CDR3: CSVVQGNQPQHF; DNA: TGCAGCGTTGTTCAGGGAAATCAGCCCCAGCATTTT
V: TRBV5-5; J: TRBJ2-1; D: TRBD2; size: -; CDR3: CASSSGGVYNEQFF; DNA: TGTGCCAGCAGCTCTGGGGGGGTCTACAATGAGCAGTTCTTC
V: TRBV19; J: TRBJ1-5; D: TRBD1; size: -; CDR3: CASSIDLGQGGSNQPQHF; DNA: TGTGCCAGTAGTATAGATCTGGGACAGGGGGGAAGCAATCAGCCCCAGCATTTT
V: TRBV6-1; J: TRBJ1-1; D: TRBD1; size: -; CDR3: CASSDTRGLATEAFF; DNA: TGTGCCAGCAGTGATACCAGGGGGCTGGCCACTGAAGCTTTCTTT
V: TRBV6-2/TRBV6-3; J: TRBJ1-2; D: TRBD1; size: -; CDR3: CASSKKGTGLLFNYGYTF; DNA: TGTGCCAGCAGTAAAAAAGGGACAGGATTACTTTTTAACTATGGCTACACCTTC
V: TRBV2; J: TRBJ1-1; D: -; size: -; CDR3: CASKIMAGNTEAFF; DNA: TGTGCCAGCAAAATTATGGCGGGTAACACTGAAGCTTTCTTT
V: TRBV7-2; J: TRBJ2-3; D: -; size: -; CDR3: CASNDRTTEDTQYF; DNA: TGTGCCAGCAACGACCGGACTACCGAAGATACGCAGTATTTT
V: TRBV3-1/TRBV3-2; J: TRBJ1-1; D: TRBD1; size: once; CDR3: CASSQVGQTTEAFF; DNA: TGTGCCAGCAGCCAGGTGGGACAGACGACTGAAGCTTTCTTT
V: TRBV30; J: TRBJ1-1; D: -; size: -; CDR3: CAWRTERNTEAFF; DNA: TGTGCCTGGAGAACAGAAAGGAACACTGAAGCTTTCTTT
V: TRBV6-5; J: TRBJ1-1; D: -; size: -; CDR3: CASTRGRNTEAFF; DNA: TGTGCCAGCACCAGGGGCCGTAACACTGAAGCTTTCTTT
V: TRBV5-1; J: TRBJ1-2; D: -; size: -; CDR3: CASSLTTGNYGYTF; DNA: TGCGCCAGCAGCTTGACCACAGGGAACTATGGCTACACCTTC
V: TRBV10-3; J: TRBJ1-1; D: -; size: few; CDR3: CAISETRNTEAFF; DNA: TGTGCCATCAGTGAGACGAGGAACACTGAAGCTTTCTTT
V: TRBV11-2; J: TRBJ2-1; D: -; size: -; CDR3: CASSREPTPHEQFF; DNA: TGTGCCAGCAGCCGGGAGCCGACTCCCCATGAGCAGTTCTTC
V: TRBV24-1; J: TRBJ2-1; D: -; size: -; CDR3: CATSDSVGGIYNEQFF; DNA: TGTGCCACCAGTGATTCGGTGGGAGGCATCTACAATGAGCAGTTCTTC
V: TRBV12-5; J: TRBJ2-1; D: -; size: -; CDR3: CASGFRSTGYEQFF; DNA: TGTGCTAGTGGTTTCCGTTCAACAGGGTATGAGCAGTTCTTC
V: TRBV18; J: TRBJ2-7; D: TRBD1; size: -; CDR3: CASSPPVGQGTTEQYF; DNA: TGTGCCAGCTCACCACCGGTGGGACAGGGGACTACTGAGCAGTACTTC
V: TRBV24-1; J: TRBJ2-6; D: -; size: once; CDR3: CATSDYPSLVLTF; DNA: TGTGCCACCAGTGATTATCCGTCCCTCGTCCTGACTTTC